This entry features one T cell receptor (beta chain) sequence. At one boundary the junction diverges from the germline segment, which might be a read error. The data belong to a study of blood T cell repertoires in COVID-19. Study details: The United States, Italy and Spain supplied acute and convalescent COVID-19 samples. PBMCs, B-cell-depleted T cells, or T cells provided the cDNA or gDNA that made up the material.

The V gene's germline CDR1 is SSHAT and CDR2 FNYEAQ (reference sequence). This CDR3 has 13 residues. Some clones are missing from TCRdb's copy, which holds only in-frame ones; the method was immunoSEQ multiplex PCR. The table records approximately 84,000 clones, nearly 85% of them present only once. This TCR was recovered from a woman aged 80 or over with acute or convalescent COVID-19. This chain connects TRBV7-7 to TRBJ2-1; possible D gene TRBD2, 6 bases. Sequencing input: peripheral blood. CDR3 protein: CASSTSLYNEQFF. In DNA form, the CDR3 reads TGTGCTAGCAGCACTAGCCTCTACAATGAGCAGTTCTTC.